The 17 T cell receptor beta chains given below trace back to one sample, sequenced in a study of blood T cell repertoires in COVID-19. Only in-frame clones appear in the TCRdb table, and some are missing; sequencing was by immunoSEQ multiplex PCR. The top ten hold 1.3% of the sample, which has about 62,000 clones, around 86% seen once. Input material: peripheral blood. The receptors shown here come from a woman over 75 with acute or convalescent COVID-19.

V and J are TRBV5-1 and TRBJ2-2; D is possibly TRBD1 (6 bases). Trimming pared 1 base from V and 2 bases from J, leaving 12 bases between. Germline lookup yields CDR1 SGHRS and CDR2 YFSETQ. This CDR3 spans 16 amino acids. As DNA, the CDR3 is TGCGCCAGCAGCTTGTATGGGGACATCAACACCGGGGAGCTGTTTTTT. Protein product: CASSLYGDINTGELFF.

The V and J genes are TRBV4-1 and TRBJ1-2; D remains unclear. Trimming took 2 bases from V and 4 from J, leaving 5 bases between them. CDR3 length: 12 residues. Per germline, CDR1 MGHRA and CDR2 YSYEKL. The CDR3 sequence: CASSQRSYGYTF. The CDR3 DNA is TGCGCCAGCAGCCAACGGAGCTATGGCTACACCTTC.

This clone has more than one count but fewer than ten. The V gene is TRBV3-1 (or the pseudogene TRBV3-2), the J gene TRBJ1-5; perhaps TRBD1 as D (6 bases). The germline CDR1 and CDR2 sequences are LGHDT and YNNKEL (reference sequence). The germline V and J ends were trimmed by 1 base and 4 bases, with 11 bases remaining between them. The length of the CDR3 is 15 residues. CDR3 protein: CASSQGTAWNQPQHF. The CDR3 DNA is TGTGCCAGCAGCCAAGGGACAGCTTGGAATCAGCCCCAGCATTTT.

This clone is a singleton in its sample. The chain couples TRBV7-9 to TRBJ2-7; no clear D gene. The CDR3 runs 14 residues. V dropped 3 bases and J dropped 2 bases, with 11 bases sitting between them. In germline, CDR1 is SEHNR, CDR2 FQNEAQ (reference sequence). CDR3 sequence: CASSFEWAPYEQYF. In nucleotides, the CDR3 is TGTGCCAGCAGCTTCGAGTGGGCCCCCTACGAGCAGTACTTC.

The rearrangement uses TRBV9 and TRBJ1-2; no firm D call. V was trimmed by 3 bases and J by 9 bases, leaving 12 bases between them. This CDR3 comprises 12 residues. The V gene's germline CDR1 is SGDLS and CDR2 YYNGEE. The CDR3 DNA sequence: TGTGCCAGCAGCGCCGGGATTGGGAGCTACACCTTC. This translates into CASSAGIGSYTF. The whole variable domain, filled in from reference TRBV9 and TRBJ1-2, reads DSGVTQTPKHLITATGQRVTLRCSPRSGDLSVYWYQQSLDQGLQFLIQYYNGEERAKGNILERFSAQQFPDLHSELNLSSLELGDSALYFCASSAGIGSYTFGSGTRLTVV.

The rearrangement uses TRBV6-5 and TRBJ1-2; possibly TRBD1 for D (5 bases). V dropped 6 bases and J dropped 5 bases, with 19 bases sitting between them. Germline values: CDR1 MNHEY, CDR2 SVGAGI. The CDR3 covers 15 residues. The DNA of the CDR3 is TGTGCCAGCAGCCGCGACGAAACAGGAACTTATGGCTACACCTTC. Translation gives CASSRDETGTYGYTF.

The CDR3 spells CASSPSRQGFWSYEQYF. In DNA form, the CDR3 reads TGTGCCAGCAGCCCCAGTAGACAGGGGTTTTGGTCCTACGAGCAGTACTTC. J is TRBJ2-7 and V is TRBV7-2; TRBD1 matches at 8 bases. The CDR3 sequence is 17 residues long. Per the germline V gene, CDR1 is SGHTA and CDR2 is FQGNSA. Trimming took 5 bases from V and 1 from J; bases not matched to a gene: 13.

The chain joins TRBV11-2 to TRBJ2-2; 8 bases agree with TRBD2. This CDR3 spans 15 amino acids. CDR1 is SGHAT and CDR2 is FQNNGV in the germline V gene. Losses at the gene ends were 3 bases for V and 8 bases for J; bases not matched to a gene: 8. The CDR3 reads CASSFLTSGGGELFF. CDR3 in DNA: TGTGCCAGCAGCTTCTTAACTAGCGGTGGGGGGGAGCTGTTTTTT.

The genes are TRBV19 and TRBJ1-1, with D possibly being TRBD1 (6 bases). From germline, CDR1 is LNHDA and CDR2 SQIVND (reference sequence). The CDR3 length is 15 residues. Deletions cut 5 bases from V and 3 bases from J, with 16 bases between. The CDR3 loop reads CASSLLGAGDTEAFF. CDR3 nucleotides: TGTGCCAGTAGTCTTCTGGGGGCAGGGGACACTGAAGCTTTCTTT.

This clone was observed a single time. This chain joins TRBV9 and TRBJ1-6; D gene ambiguous. Germline-derived CDR1 and CDR2 are SGDLS and YYNGEE. V gave up 0 bases and J gave up 0 bases, with 7 bases separating them. There are 16 residues in the CDR3. The CDR3 region is CASSVGWSSYNSPLHF. For the CDR3, the DNA is TGTGCCAGCAGCGTAGGGTGGAGCTCCTATAATTCACCCCTCCACTTT. Supplemented by reference TRBV9 and TRBJ1-6, the full variable domain reads DSGVTQTPKHLITATGQRVTLRCSPRSGDLSVYWYQQSLDQGLQFLIQYYNGEERAKGNILERFSAQQFPDLHSELNLSSLELGDSALYFCASSVGWSSYNSPLHFGNGTRLTVT.

The chain carries TRBV30 and TRBJ1-1; D is uncertain. Germline V lookup: CDR1 GTSNPN, CDR2 SVGIG (reference sequence). V lost 2 bases and J lost 7, with 14 bases in between. The CDR3 runs to 13 residues. Here the CDR3 reads CAWSFRDEGEAFF. The CDR3 DNA reads TGTGCCTGGAGTTTTAGGGATGAGGGTGAAGCTTTCTTT.

This clone has a handful of counts. The CDR3 region has the DNA TGTGCCAGCAGCAAAACGGGACTATACACAGATACGCAGTATTTT. It is translated as CASSKTGLYTDTQYF. The J gene is TRBJ2-3, the V gene TRBV7-9; 7 nucleotides line up with TRBD2. The CDR3 is made up of 15 amino acids. The V and J ends lost 5 bases and 2 bases, in that order; junction bases with no gene match: 7. The V gene's germline CDR1 is SEHNR and CDR2 FQNEAQ (reference sequence).

The J gene is TRBJ2-5, the V gene TRBV5-1; 7 bases agree with TRBD1. Germline loops: CDR1 SGHRS, CDR2 YFSETQ. V shed 3 bases, J shed 5 bases, and the junction held 13 bases outside the gene matches. The CDR3 has 16 residues. CDR3 nucleotide sequence: TGCGCCAGCAGCTCACAGGGGATTGCCCAAGGGGAGACCCAGTACTTC. Residues: CASSSQGIAQGETQYF.

This chain joins TRBV7-9 and TRBJ1-1, with TRBD1 identical over 9 bases. The CDR3 has 16 amino acids. With V trimmed by 5 bases and J by 1 base, 8 bases remained unmatched. CDR1 SEHNR and CDR2 FQNEAQ come from the germline V gene (reference sequence). DNA of the CDR3: TGTGCCAGCAGCCCCAGACAGGGGGTAACGAACACTGAAGCTTTCTTT. This translates into CASSPRQGVTNTEAFF. The complete variable domain, with remaining parts taken from reference TRBV7-9 and TRBJ1-1, reads DTGVSQNPRHKITKRGQNVTFRCDPISEHNRLYWYRQTLGQGPEFLTYFQNEAQLEKSRLLSDRFSAERPKGSFSTLEIQRTEQGDSAMYLCASSPRQGVTNTEAFFGQGTRLTVV.

The CDR3 DNA reads TGTGCCAGCAGCCAAGACCCAGGGGACGCCTATGGCTACACCTTC. Translated: CASSQDPGDAYGYTF. J is TRBJ1-2 and V is TRBV3-1 (or the pseudogene TRBV3-2); tentative D call: TRBD1 (6 bases). The ends were cut back, 0 bases at V and 4 bases at J, with 12 bases in the middle. Germline V gene lookup returns CDR1 LGHDT and CDR2 YNNKEL (reference sequence). CDR3 length: 15 amino acids.

The chain employs TRBV11-2 and TRBJ2-7; 11 bases map to TRBD2. Germline V CDR1 and CDR2: SGHAT, FQNNGV. The CDR3 length is 13 residues. V was pared by 5 bases and J by 6 bases, with 3 bases of the junction left unmatched. CDR3 DNA: TGTGCCAGCAGCCACCTAGCGGGAGGCGAGCAGTACTTC. It codes for CASSHLAGGEQYF. Together with reference TRBV11-2 and TRBJ2-7, the CDR3 gives the full variable domain: EAGVAQSPRYKIIEKRQSVAFWCNPISGHATLYWYQQILGQGPKLLIQFQNNGVVDDSQLPKDRFSAERLKGVDSTLKIQPAKLEDSAVYLCASSHLAGGEQYFGPGTRLTVT.

The V and J genes are TRBV4-2 and TRBJ1-6; perhaps TRBD1 as D (5 bases). Germline CDR1 is LGHNA and CDR2 is YNFKEQ. Trimming took 0 bases from V and 7 from J, leaving 10 bases between them. The CDR3 runs to 15 residues. This chain's CDR3 is CASSQDGTMNSPLHF. CDR3 bases: TGTGCCAGCAGCCAAGACGGGACTATGAATTCACCCCTCCACTTT.